The 6 T cell receptor beta chains in this list originate from one sample, sequenced in a study of cytomegalovirus exposure and HLA in healthy donors. In the PCR, 60 Vbeta and 13 Jbeta primers were used. The assay was immunoSEQ multiplex PCR, and TCRdb's table has in-frame clones only and misses some. The repertoire holds about 200,000 clones, with approximately 70% as singletons. The sequenced sample consisted of PBMCs. These receptors were collected from a man between 35 and 55 years old in good health and CMV-seropositive.

The chain is built from TRBV20-1 and TRBJ2-7, with 7 bases identical to TRBD1. V lost 5 bases to trimming and J lost 6 bases; unmatched junction nucleotides: 4. CDR1 and CDR2 from the germline V gene are DFQATT and SNEGSKA (reference sequence). The CDR3 is made up of 11 amino acids. CDR3 in amino acids: CSASDRAEQYF. The CDR3 nucleotides read TGCAGTGCTTCCGACAGGGCCGAGCAGTACTTC.

The rearrangement uses TRBV7-2 and TRBJ2-3; weak D call: TRBD2 (5 bases). Trimming took 0 bases from V and 2 from J, leaving 9 bases between them. The CDR3 is 15 residues long. Per the germline V gene, CDR1 is SGHTA and CDR2 is FQGNSA. CDR3 DNA: TGTGCCAGCAGCTTAGCGCGAGGGCTCACAGATACGCAGTATTTT. This sequence encodes CASSLARGLTDTQYF.

The chain recombines TRBV10-3 with TRBJ2-3; TRBD1 might be the D (6 bases). The V gene lost 4 bases and the J gene lost 0 bases, with 8 bases spanning the gap. CDR3 length equals 14 residues. Germline assignment: CDR1 ENHRY and CDR2 SYGVKD. The CDR3 here is CAISGTASTDTQYF. In DNA, the CDR3 is TGTGCCATCAGTGGGACAGCTAGCACAGATACGCAGTATTTT.

CDR3 loop: CASSERQGSWGSEQFF. DNA for the CDR3: TGTGCCAGCAGTGAAAGACAGGGGTCGTGGGGAAGTGAGCAGTTCTTC. The V and J genes are TRBV6-1 and TRBJ2-1; TRBD1 matches 8 bases. The CDR3 is 16 residues long. The germline CDR1 and CDR2 sequences are MNHNS and SASEGT. Losses at the gene ends were 2 bases for V and 9 bases for J; bases not matched to a gene: 12.

The V call is TRBV7-9, the J call TRBJ2-5; D is unclear. With 6 bases removed from V and 3 bases from J, the gap between germline ends came to 17 bases. Per the germline V gene, CDR1 is SEHNR and CDR2 is FQNEAQ (reference sequence). This CDR3 has 15 amino acids. The CDR3 DNA reads as TGTGCCAGCAGTCCCCCGCTTGGGCAGAAAGAGACCCAGTACTTC. Translated, it gives CASSPPLGQKETQYF. Full variable domain (rest looked up from reference TRBV7-9 and TRBJ2-5): DTGVSQNPRHKITKRGQNVTFRCDPISEHNRLYWYRQTLGQGPEFLTYFQNEAQLEKSRLLSDRFSAERPKGSFSTLEIQRTEQGDSAMYLCASSPPLGQKETQYFGPGTRLLVL.

The genes are TRBV5-1 and TRBJ2-7; 10 nucleotides agree with TRBD2. This CDR3 is built from 15 residues. Trimming removed 4 bases from V and 8 bases from J; junction bases left unmatched: 12. CDR1 SGHRS and CDR2 YFSETQ come from the germline V gene. The CDR3 sequence: CASSPQAGGKSKQYF. CDR3 bases: TGCGCCAGCAGCCCCCAAGCGGGGGGGAAAAGTAAGCAGTACTTC.